This TCR beta chain was captured by sequencing in a study of blood T cell repertoires in COVID-19. Study-wide context: From the United States, Italy and Spain came samples of acute and convalescent COVID-19. PBMCs, B-cell-depleted T cells, or T cells were the source of the cDNA or gDNA that made up the material.

In the original workflow: Amplification from reference gene primers served as the basis for estimated nucleated cell counts. The repertoire was sequenced with immunoSEQ multiplex PCR; TCRdb's copy has only in-frame clones and lacks some. V and J calls and clone size are those listed in that table; D and trimming were worked out from the DNA. The table has under 100,000 clones, about 85% seen once. From germline, CDR1 is MNHNY and CDR2 SVGAGI (reference sequence). Between the trimmed V and J ends, which lost 0 bases and 3 bases, there was a span of 9 bases. This CDR3 comprises 14 residues. Input material: peripheral blood. The clonotype was recovered from a man at least 80 years old with active or convalescent COVID-19. The chain carries TRBV6-6 and TRBJ2-7; D gene uncertain. CDR3 nucleotide sequence: TGTGCCAGCAGTTACTCGGCCCATAACTACGAGCAGTACTTC. It yields the protein CASSYSAHNYEQYF.